The T cell receptor beta chain under discussion was sequenced for a study of graft-versus-host responses after intestinal transplantation. About the research overall: Multivisceral, liver-intestinal, or isolated intestinal transplants were given to recipients.

Profiled with immunoSEQ multiplex PCR; TCRdb holds only in-frame clones, not every one. The sample records 95,000 to 130,000 clones, just over 90% being singletons. Germline lookup yields CDR1 SGHRS and CDR2 YFSETQ. V was clipped by 3 bases and J by 2 bases; unmatched bases: 7. The length of the CDR3 is 17 residues. Of note for this clone: Its antigen remains unidentified.

The sequencing here drew on unstimulated CD4+ T cells sorted from spleen or lymph node cells, taken before intestinal transplant. The chain uses TRBV5-1 and TRBJ2-1, with 11 bases that match TRBD1. This sequence originates from a human donor who received an intestinal transplant. CDR3 residues: CASSSIGQGATYNEQFF. DNA of the CDR3: TGCGCCAGCAGCTCTATCGGACAGGGGGCCACCTACAATGAGCAGTTCTTC. Filled out from reference TRBV5-1 and TRBJ2-1, the complete variable domain reads KAGVTQTPRYLIKTRGQQVTLSCSPISGHRSVSWYQQTPGQGLQFLFEYFSETQRNKGNFPGRFSGRQFSNSRSEMNVSTLELGDSALYLCASSSIGQGATYNEQFFGPGTRLTVL.